This entry is about one T cell receptor beta chain. Its antigen is currently unknown. Reverse transcription of extracted RNA yielded cDNA, which provided the sequencing template. Sequencing was performed with immunoSEQ multiplex PCR; in TCRdb, only in-frame clones are kept and a portion is missing. The sample yields around 100,000 clones, about nine tenths seen once. CDR1 and CDR2 from the germline V gene are SGHAT and FQNNGV. The V gene lost 0 bases and the J gene lost 8 bases, with 23 bases spanning the gap. This CDR3 has 18 amino acids. The data were taken from a study of CD8+ T cells in alopecia areata. Study-wide points: Mice showed clearer TCR sharing than patients did, a gap that was possibly HLA-related. Scalp clonality dropped significantly under tofacitinib, as did expanded CD8+ top-100 clones. Many expanded lesional clones persisted during tofacitinib (in both scalp and blood).

Regarding treatment: oral pan-JAK inhibitor, 5-10 mg twice daily. Researchers took lesional scalp punch biopsies and peripheral blood from people who were alopecia areata patients. The V and J genes are TRBV11-2 and TRBJ2-1; D is possibly TRBD1 or TRBD2 (5 bases each). Specimen: CD8+ T cells sorted from blood, collected at roughly week 30, from a patient treated with tofacitinib. This clonotype was sampled from a human donor with alopecia areata. This CDR3 reads CASSLDHFRDLSGDEQFF. In DNA form, the CDR3 reads TGTGCCAGCAGCTTAGATCACTTCCGGGACCTCTCTGGGGATGAGCAGTTCTTC.